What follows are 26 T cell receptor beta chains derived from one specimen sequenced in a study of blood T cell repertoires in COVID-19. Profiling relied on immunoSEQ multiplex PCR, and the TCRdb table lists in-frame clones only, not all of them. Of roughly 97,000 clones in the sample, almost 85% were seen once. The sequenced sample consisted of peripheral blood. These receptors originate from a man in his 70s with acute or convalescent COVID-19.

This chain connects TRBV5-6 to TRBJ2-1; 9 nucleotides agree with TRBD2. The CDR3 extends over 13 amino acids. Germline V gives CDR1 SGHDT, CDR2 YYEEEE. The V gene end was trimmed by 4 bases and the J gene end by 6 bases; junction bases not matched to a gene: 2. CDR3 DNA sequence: TGTGCCAGCAGCATACTAGCGGGCAATGAGCAGTTCTTC. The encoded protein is CASSILAGNEQFF.

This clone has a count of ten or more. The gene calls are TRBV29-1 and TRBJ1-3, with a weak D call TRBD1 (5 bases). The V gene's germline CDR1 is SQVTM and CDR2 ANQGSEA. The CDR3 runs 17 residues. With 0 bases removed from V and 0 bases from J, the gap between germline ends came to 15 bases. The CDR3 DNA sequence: TGCAGCGTTGAAGATTGGGGCCTGAAGAGCTCTGGAAACACCATATATTTT. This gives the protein CSVEDWGLKSSGNTIYF.

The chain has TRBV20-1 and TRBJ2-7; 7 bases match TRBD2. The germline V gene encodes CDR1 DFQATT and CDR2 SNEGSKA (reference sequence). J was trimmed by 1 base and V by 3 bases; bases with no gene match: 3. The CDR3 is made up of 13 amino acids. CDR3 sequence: CSASMGGSYEQYF. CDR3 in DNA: TGCAGTGCTAGTATGGGGGGGTCCTACGAGCAGTACTTC.

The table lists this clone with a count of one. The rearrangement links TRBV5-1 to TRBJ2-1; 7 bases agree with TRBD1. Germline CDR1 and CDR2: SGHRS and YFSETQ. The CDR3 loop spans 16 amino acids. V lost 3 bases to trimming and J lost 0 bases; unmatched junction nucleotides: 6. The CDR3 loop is CASSSQGVVSYNEQFF. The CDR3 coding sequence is TGCGCCAGCAGCTCCCAGGGGGTAGTCTCCTACAATGAGCAGTTCTTC.

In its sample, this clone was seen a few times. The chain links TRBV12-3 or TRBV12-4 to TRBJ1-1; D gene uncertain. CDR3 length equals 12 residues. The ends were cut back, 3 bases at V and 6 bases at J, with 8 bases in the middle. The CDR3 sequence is CASSFFRAEAFF. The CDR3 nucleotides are TGTGCCAGCAGTTTTTTTCGGGCTGAAGCTTTCTTT.

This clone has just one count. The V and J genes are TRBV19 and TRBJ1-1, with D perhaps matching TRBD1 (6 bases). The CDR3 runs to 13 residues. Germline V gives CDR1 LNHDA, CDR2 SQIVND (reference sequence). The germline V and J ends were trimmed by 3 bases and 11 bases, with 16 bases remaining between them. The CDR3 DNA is TGTGCCAGTAGTATGGGGACACAGGACCGGGCTTTCTTT. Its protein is CASSMGTQDRAFF.

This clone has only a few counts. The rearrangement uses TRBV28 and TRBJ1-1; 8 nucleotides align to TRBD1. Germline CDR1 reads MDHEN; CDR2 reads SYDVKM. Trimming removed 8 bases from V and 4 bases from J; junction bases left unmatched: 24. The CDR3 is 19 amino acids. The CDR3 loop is CASRQIQGALSLLATEAFF. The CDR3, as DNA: TGTGCCAGCCGCCAAATCCAGGGGGCGCTTTCCCTTTTGGCCACTGAAGCTTTCTTT.

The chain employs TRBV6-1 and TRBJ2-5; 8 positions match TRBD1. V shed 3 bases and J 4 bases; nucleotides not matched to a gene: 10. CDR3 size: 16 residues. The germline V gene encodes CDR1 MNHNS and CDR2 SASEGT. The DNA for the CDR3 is TGTGCCAGCAGTGAGAATAAGGCAGGGGGCCTAGAGACCCAGTACTTC. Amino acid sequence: CASSENKAGGLETQYF.

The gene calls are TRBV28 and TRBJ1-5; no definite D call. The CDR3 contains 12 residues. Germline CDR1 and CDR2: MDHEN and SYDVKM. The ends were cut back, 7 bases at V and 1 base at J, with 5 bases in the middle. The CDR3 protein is CASKASNQPQHF. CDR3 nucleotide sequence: TGTGCCAGCAAAGCGAGCAATCAGCCCCAGCATTTT.

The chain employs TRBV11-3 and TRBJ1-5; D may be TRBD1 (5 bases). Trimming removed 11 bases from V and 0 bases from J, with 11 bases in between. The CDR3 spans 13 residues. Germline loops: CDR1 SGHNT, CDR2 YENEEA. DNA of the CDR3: TGTGCCCTTCCCAGGGTTAGCAATCAGCCCCAGCATTTT. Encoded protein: CALPRVSNQPQHF.

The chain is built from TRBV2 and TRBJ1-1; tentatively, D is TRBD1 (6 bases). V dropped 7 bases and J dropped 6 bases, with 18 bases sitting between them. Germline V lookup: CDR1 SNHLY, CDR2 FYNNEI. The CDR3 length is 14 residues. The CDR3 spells CASNLDSPEPEAFF. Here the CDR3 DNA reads TGTGCCAGCAACTTGGACAGCCCCGAACCTGAAGCTTTCTTT.

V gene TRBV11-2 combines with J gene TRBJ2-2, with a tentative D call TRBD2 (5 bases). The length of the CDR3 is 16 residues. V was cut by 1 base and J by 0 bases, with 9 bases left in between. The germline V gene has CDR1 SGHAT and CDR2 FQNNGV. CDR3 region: CASSLVRGTNTGELFF. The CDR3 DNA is TGTGCCAGCAGCTTAGTCCGGGGAACGAACACCGGGGAGCTGTTTTTT. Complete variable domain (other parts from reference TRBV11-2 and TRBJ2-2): EAGVAQSPRYKIIEKRQSVAFWCNPISGHATLYWYQQILGQGPKLLIQFQNNGVVDDSQLPKDRFSAERLKGVDSTLKIQPAKLEDSAVYLCASSLVRGTNTGELFFGEGSRLTVL.

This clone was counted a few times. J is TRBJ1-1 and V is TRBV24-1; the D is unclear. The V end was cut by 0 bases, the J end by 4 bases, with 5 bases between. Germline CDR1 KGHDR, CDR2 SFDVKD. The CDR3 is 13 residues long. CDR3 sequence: CATSDLFSTEAFF. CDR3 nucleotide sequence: TGTGCCACCAGTGATTTGTTTAGCACTGAAGCTTTCTTT.

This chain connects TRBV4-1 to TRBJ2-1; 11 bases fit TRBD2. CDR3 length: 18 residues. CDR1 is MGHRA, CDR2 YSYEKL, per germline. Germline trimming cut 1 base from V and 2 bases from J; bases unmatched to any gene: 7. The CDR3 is CASSQGLSGGATYNEQFF. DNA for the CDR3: TGCGCCAGCAGCCAAGGCCTTAGCGGGGGGGCCACCTACAATGAGCAGTTCTTC.

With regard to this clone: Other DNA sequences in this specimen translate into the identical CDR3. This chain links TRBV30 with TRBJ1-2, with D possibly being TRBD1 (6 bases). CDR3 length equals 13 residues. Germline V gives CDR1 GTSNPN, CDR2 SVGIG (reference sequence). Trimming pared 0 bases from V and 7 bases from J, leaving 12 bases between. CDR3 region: CAWSVLGARGYTF. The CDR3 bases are TGTGCCTGGAGTGTACTGGGGGCTCGTGGCTACACCTTC. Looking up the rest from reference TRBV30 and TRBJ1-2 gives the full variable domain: SQTIHQWPATLVQPVGSPLSLECTVEGTSNPNLYWYRQAAGRGLQLLFYSVGIGQISSEVPQNLSASRPQDRQFILSSKKLLLSDSGFYLCAWSVLGARGYTFGSGTRLTVV.

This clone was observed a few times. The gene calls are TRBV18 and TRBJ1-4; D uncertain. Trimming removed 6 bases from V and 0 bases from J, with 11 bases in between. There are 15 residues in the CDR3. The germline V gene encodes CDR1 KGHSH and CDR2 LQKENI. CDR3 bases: TGTGCCAGCTCCCCGCGGAGTACAACTAATGAAAAACTGTTTTTT. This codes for CASSPRSTTNEKLFF. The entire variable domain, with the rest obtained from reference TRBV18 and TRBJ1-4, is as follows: NAGVMQNPRHLVRRRGQEARLRCSPMKGHSHVYWYRQLPEEGLKFMVYLQKENIIDESGMPKERFSAEFPKEGPSILRIQQVVRGDSAAYFCASSPRSTTNEKLFFGSGTQLSVL.

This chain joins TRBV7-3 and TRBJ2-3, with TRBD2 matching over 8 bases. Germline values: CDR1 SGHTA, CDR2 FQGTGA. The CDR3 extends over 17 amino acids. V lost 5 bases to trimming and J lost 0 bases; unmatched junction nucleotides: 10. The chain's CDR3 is CASSPGGSGRSTDTQYF. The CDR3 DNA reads TGTGCCAGCAGCCCGGGAGGGAGCGGCCGTAGCACAGATACGCAGTATTTT.

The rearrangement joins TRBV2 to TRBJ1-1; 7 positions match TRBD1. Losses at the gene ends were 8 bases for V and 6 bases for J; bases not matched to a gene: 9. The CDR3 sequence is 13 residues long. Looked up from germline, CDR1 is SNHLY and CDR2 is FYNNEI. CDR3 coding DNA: TGTGCCAGCGTCCGGGACAGCGCCCCTGAAGCTTTCTTT. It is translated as CASVRDSAPEAFF.

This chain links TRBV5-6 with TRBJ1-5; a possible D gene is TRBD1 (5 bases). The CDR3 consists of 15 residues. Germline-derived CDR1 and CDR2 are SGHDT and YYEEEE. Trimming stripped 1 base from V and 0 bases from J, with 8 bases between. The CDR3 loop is CASSLKGYSNQPQHF. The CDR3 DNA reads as TGTGCCAGCAGCTTGAAGGGGTATAGCAATCAGCCCCAGCATTTT.

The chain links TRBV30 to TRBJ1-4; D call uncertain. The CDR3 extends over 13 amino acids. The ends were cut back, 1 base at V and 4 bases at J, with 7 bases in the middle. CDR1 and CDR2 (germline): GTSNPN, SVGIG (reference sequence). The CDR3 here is CAWSATGNEKLFF. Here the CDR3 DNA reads TGTGCCTGGAGTGCGACGGGTAATGAAAAACTGTTTTTT.

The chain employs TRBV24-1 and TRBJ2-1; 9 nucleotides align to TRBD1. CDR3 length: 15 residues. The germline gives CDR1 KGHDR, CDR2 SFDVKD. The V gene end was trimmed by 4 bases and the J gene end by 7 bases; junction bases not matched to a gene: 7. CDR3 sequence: CATSDPGQGRNEQFF. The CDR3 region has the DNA TGTGCCACCAGTGACCCGGGACAGGGTCGAAATGAGCAGTTCTTC.

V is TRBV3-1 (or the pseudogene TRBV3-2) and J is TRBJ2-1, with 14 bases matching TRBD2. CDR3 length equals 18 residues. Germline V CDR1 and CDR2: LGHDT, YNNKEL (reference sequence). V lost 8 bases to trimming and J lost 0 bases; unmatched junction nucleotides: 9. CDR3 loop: CASAGTSGGLSSYNEQFF. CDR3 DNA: TGTGCCAGCGCCGGGACTAGCGGGGGTCTTAGCTCCTACAATGAGCAGTTCTTC.

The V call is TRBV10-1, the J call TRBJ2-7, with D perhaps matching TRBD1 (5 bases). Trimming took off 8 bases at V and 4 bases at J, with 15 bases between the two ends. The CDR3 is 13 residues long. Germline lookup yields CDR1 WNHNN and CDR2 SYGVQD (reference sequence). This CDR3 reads CASPRAPPYEQYF. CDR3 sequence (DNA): TGCGCCAGCCCCAGGGCACCCCCTTACGAGCAGTACTTC.

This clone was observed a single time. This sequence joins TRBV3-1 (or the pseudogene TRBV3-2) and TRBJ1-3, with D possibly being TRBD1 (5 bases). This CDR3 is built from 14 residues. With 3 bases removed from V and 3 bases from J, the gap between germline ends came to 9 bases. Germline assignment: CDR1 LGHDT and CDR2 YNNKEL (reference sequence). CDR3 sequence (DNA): TGTGCCAGCAGCCAGCAGGGCTTTGGAAACACCATATATTTT. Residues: CASSQQGFGNTIYF.

This CDR3 is CASSPTGGYSSYEQYF. The CDR3 DNA reads TGTGCCAGCAGCCCAACCGGAGGATATAGCTCCTACGAGCAGTACTTC. The genes are TRBV11-2 and TRBJ2-7, with D perhaps TRBD2 (5 bases). CDR1 and CDR2 from the germline V gene are SGHAT and FQNNGV. The CDR3 sequence is 16 residues long. The V and J ends lost 5 bases and 0 bases respectively, with 17 bases between them.

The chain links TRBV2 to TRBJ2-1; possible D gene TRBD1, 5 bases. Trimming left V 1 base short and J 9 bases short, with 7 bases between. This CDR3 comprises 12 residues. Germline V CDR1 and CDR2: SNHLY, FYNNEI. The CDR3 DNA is TGTGCCAGCAGTGAAGGGACATCTGAGCAGTTCTTC. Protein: CASSEGTSEQFF.